The clone carrying this T cell receptor beta chain was seen a handful of times. The antigen is not known. This record belongs to a study of T cells after yellow fever vaccination. Study in general: SMART-Seq v4 Ultra Low Input prepared libraries from low-cell fractions. The study's findings and limits: Booster sampling recovered most clones from primary vaccination (around 96% CD4, roughly 88% CD8).

The V segment lost 3 bases and the J segment 5 bases; nucleotides outside the gene matches: 9. The germline V gene encodes CDR1 LGHNA and CDR2 YSLEER. The CDR3 covers 15 residues. A 5'RACE template-switching step, the method used to make TCR cDNA, added a universal primer site and UMIs. TCRdb processed the 5' RACE reads anew with MiXCR; each CDR3 protein has one entry. The sample yields a few hundred thousand distinct CDR3 sequences, roughly 3.5% seen once. The gene calls are TRBV4-3 and TRBJ1-2; 7 positions agree with TRBD1. The TCR comes from a man between 18 and 35 years old who received the YFV17D yellow fever vaccine. The material was PBMCs, obtained on the day of the yellow fever booster vaccination. CDR3 DNA: TGCGCCAGCAGCCACCTACAGGGGATACAATATGGCTACACCTTC. As protein: CASSHLQGIQYGYTF.